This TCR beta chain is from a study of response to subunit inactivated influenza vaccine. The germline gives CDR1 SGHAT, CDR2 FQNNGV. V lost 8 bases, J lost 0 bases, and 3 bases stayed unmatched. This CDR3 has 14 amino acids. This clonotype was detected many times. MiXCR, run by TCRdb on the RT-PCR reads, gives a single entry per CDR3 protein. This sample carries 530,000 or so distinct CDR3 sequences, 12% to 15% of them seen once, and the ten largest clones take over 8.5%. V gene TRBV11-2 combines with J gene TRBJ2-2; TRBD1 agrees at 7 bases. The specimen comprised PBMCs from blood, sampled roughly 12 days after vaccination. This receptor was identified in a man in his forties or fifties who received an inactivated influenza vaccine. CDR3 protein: CASRGQSNTGELFF. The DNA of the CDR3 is TGTGCCAGCCGGGGACAGTCGAACACCGGGGAGCTGTTTTTT. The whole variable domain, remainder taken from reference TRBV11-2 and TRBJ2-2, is EAGVAQSPRYKIIEKRQSVAFWCNPISGHATLYWYQQILGQGPKLLIQFQNNGVVDDSQLPKDRFSAERLKGVDSTLKIQPAKLEDSAVYLCASRGQSNTGELFFGEGSRLTVL.